This T cell receptor (beta chain) appears in the sequencing data of a study of T cell changes during pregnancy in multiple sclerosis. This clone was observed a single time. The CDR3 loop spans 12 amino acids. Trimming at V came to 5 bases and at J to 6 bases, leaving 4 bases not matched to a gene. Germline CDR1 reads SGHTA; CDR2 reads FQGNSA. The protocol was immunoSEQ multiplex PCR, while the TCRdb copy is restricted to in-frame clones and leaves out a portion. This table holds 65,000 to 75,000 clones, about 90% found once. The source was peripheral blood, collected in the third trimester of pregnancy. V is TRBV7-2 and J is TRBJ2-7; 7 bases line up with TRBD1. This receptor was taken from a female donor in good health, enrolled as a control in a pregnancy study. The CDR3 bases are TGTGCCAGCAGCGCGAGGGGGCCCGAGCAGTACTTC. Translating gives CASSARGPEQYF.